The 27 T cell receptor beta chains listed next were all sequenced from one sample in a study of cytotoxic CD8 clonotypes in ibrutinib-treated CLL. Clones were sequenced by immunoSEQ multiplex PCR, and TCRdb holds only the in-frame ones, with some missing. The sample shows about 180,000 clones, under 90% of them seen only once. The sequencing used PBMCs, collected after 24 months of ibrutinib treatment. These TCRs come from a human donor with chronic lymphocytic leukemia.

This chain joins TRBV4-2 and TRBJ1-2; perhaps TRBD1 as D (5 bases). This CDR3 spans 15 amino acids. Germline CDR1 reads LGHNA; CDR2 reads YNFKEQ. Trimming cost V 1 base and J 5 bases, with 14 bases left between them. The CDR3 sequence: CASSQGIGTQYGYTF. CDR3 bases: TGTGCCAGCAGCCAAGGTATTGGGACGCAGTATGGCTACACCTTC.

The rearrangement uses TRBV6-6 and TRBJ2-7, with TRBD2 matching 11 bases. Losses at the gene ends were 6 bases for V and 2 bases for J; bases not matched to a gene: 3. The CDR3 has 14 amino acids. Germline lookup yields CDR1 MNHNY and CDR2 SVGAGI (reference sequence). The CDR3 nucleotides are TGTGCCAGCAGCGCGACTAGCGGGGCCTACGAGCAGTACTTC. Protein sequence: CASSATSGAYEQYF.

This clone has just a few counts. The chain couples TRBV5-8 to TRBJ2-5; perhaps D is TRBD1 or TRBD2 (5 bases each). Germline CDR1 reads SGHTS; CDR2 reads YDEGEE. Trimming removed 4 bases from V and 4 bases from J, with 23 bases in between. This CDR3 comprises 17 residues. DNA of the CDR3: TGTGCCAGCAGCGGGTGGGGAACGGGGCCGGAAGGAGAGACCCAGTACTTC. Translation gives CASSGWGTGPEGETQYF.

V and J are TRBV19 and TRBJ1-2, with D possibly being TRBD1 (6 bases). The CDR3 is made up of 13 amino acids. CDR1 is LNHDA, CDR2 SQIVND, per germline (reference sequence). The V and J ends lost 3 bases and 4 bases respectively, with 9 bases between them. CDR3 loop: CASSIVDSYGYTF. DNA of the CDR3: TGTGCCAGTAGTATCGTGGACAGCTATGGCTACACCTTC.

This clone was seen only once. V and J are TRBV28 and TRBJ1-3; D perhaps matches TRBD1 (6 bases). The length of the CDR3 is 16 residues. Germline lookup yields CDR1 MDHEN and CDR2 SYDVKM. V lost 6 bases and J 1 base, leaving 16 bases between the germline ends. The CDR3 coding sequence is TGTGCCAGCAGGGGTCAAGGGGGAGGTTCTGGAAACACCATATATTTT. Amino acids: CASRGQGGGSGNTIYF.

The V and J genes are TRBV19 and TRBJ1-5; possible D gene TRBD1, 5 bases. The CDR3 covers 17 residues. Looked up from germline, CDR1 is LNHDA and CDR2 is SQIVND (reference sequence). V was clipped by 0 bases and J by 4 bases, with 16 bases between them. Here the CDR3 reads CASSIDHVRGENQPQHF. The CDR3 nucleotides read TGTGCCAGTAGTATAGATCACGTGCGGGGGGAAAATCAGCCCCAGCATTTT.

V and J are TRBV6-5 and TRBJ1-2, with 9 bases that match TRBD1. V trimming: 6 bases; J trimming: 4 bases; junction bases outside the gene matches: 3. This CDR3 comprises 13 residues. Germline-derived CDR1 and CDR2 are MNHEY and SVGAGI. Here the CDR3 DNA reads TGTGCCAGCAGGGACAGGGGTATCTATGGCTACACCTTC. It encodes CASRDRGIYGYTF.

J is TRBJ1-2 and V is TRBV7-6; D is possibly TRBD1 (5 bases). The CDR3 runs to 14 residues. V was clipped by 5 bases and J by 0 bases, with 10 bases between them. The germline V gene has CDR1 SGHVS and CDR2 FNYEAQ. The CDR3, as DNA: TGTGCCAGCAGCCTCGGGGGAACTAACTATGGCTACACCTTC. It encodes CASSLGGTNYGYTF.

The chain uses TRBV27 and TRBJ1-2, with a possible D match to TRBD1 (5 bases). Looked up from germline, CDR1 is MNHEY and CDR2 is SMNVEV (reference sequence). The CDR3 consists of 13 residues. Between the trimmed V and J ends, which lost 2 bases and 3 bases, there was a span of 7 bases. In DNA, the CDR3 is TGTGCCAGCAGTTTACAGGGATACTATGGCTACACCTTC. Its translation is CASSLQGYYGYTF.

This chain joins TRBV7-9 and TRBJ1-2, with a weak D call TRBD1 (6 bases). The CDR3 runs to 15 residues. Trimming removed 2 bases at V and 2 bases at J, with 12 bases between. Germline loops: CDR1 SEHNR, CDR2 FQNEAQ (reference sequence). The CDR3 sequence: CASSLLVRGNYGYTF. The CDR3 DNA sequence: TGTGCCAGCAGCTTACTAGTCAGGGGAAACTATGGCTACACCTTC.

This chain joins TRBV30 and TRBJ2-3, with D tentatively TRBD2 (5 bases). Germline V gene data show CDR1 as GTSNPN and CDR2 as SVGIG (reference sequence). The V and J ends lost 2 bases and 0 bases respectively, with 12 bases between them. The CDR3 is 15 amino acids. Here the CDR3 DNA reads TGTGCCTGGAGTTCCGGGGTGGGTAGCACAGATACGCAGTATTTT. The encoded protein is CAWSSGVGSTDTQYF.

The gene calls are TRBV7-3 and TRBJ2-4, with 7 bases matching TRBD1. Trimming took 2 bases from V and 0 from J; bases not matched to a gene: 10. CDR3 size: 18 residues. CDR1 SGHTA and CDR2 FQGTGA come from the germline V gene. The CDR3 spells CASSLSWDSRGAKNIQYF. The DNA for the CDR3 is TGTGCCAGCAGCTTATCCTGGGACAGTCGAGGAGCCAAAAACATTCAGTACTTC.

This clone was seen a handful of times. The chain has TRBV19 and TRBJ1-5, with TRBD1 as a possible D gene (6 bases). CDR1 LNHDA and CDR2 SQIVND come from the germline V gene (reference sequence). Trimming left V 10 bases short and J 0 bases short, with 19 bases between. The CDR3 runs to 16 residues. The CDR3 region is CATSGGRSSSNQPQHF. The DNA of the CDR3 is TGTGCCACCTCGGGGGGCAGGTCGAGTAGCAATCAGCCCCAGCATTTT.

This rearrangement joins TRBV5-1 to TRBJ1-2, with D maybe TRBD1 (5 bases). V dropped 0 bases and J dropped 4 bases, with 10 bases sitting between them. Germline V gives CDR1 SGHRS, CDR2 YFSETQ. The CDR3 length is 14 residues. This chain's CDR3 is CASSLGTGLYGYTF. The CDR3 DNA sequence: TGCGCCAGCAGCTTGGGTACAGGCCTCTATGGCTACACCTTC.

J is TRBJ1-5 and V is TRBV5-4; D is ambiguous. There are 15 residues in the CDR3. CDR1 is SGHNT, CDR2 YYREEE, per germline (reference sequence). V was trimmed by 1 base and J by 0 bases, leaving 8 bases between them. The CDR3 sequence: CASSLWQVSNQPQHF. The CDR3 bases are TGTGCCAGCAGCTTGTGGCAGGTTAGCAATCAGCCCCAGCATTTT.

V gene TRBV7-3 combines with J gene TRBJ1-2; 7 positions match TRBD1. The CDR3 has 15 amino acids. The V segment lost 5 bases and the J segment 1 base; nucleotides outside the gene matches: 7. From germline, CDR1 is SGHTA and CDR2 FQGTGA. DNA of the CDR3: TGTGCCAGCAGCCCAGGGGGAAGTGGTAACTATGGCTACACCTTC. Its protein is CASSPGGSGNYGYTF.

This clone was found a few times. The gene calls are TRBV28 and TRBJ1-1, with 10 positions matching TRBD1. Germline V CDR1 and CDR2: MDHEN, SYDVKM. J was trimmed by 5 bases and V by 4 bases; bases with no gene match: 4. The length of the CDR3 is 14 residues. The CDR3 here is CASSYRTGGTEAFF. CDR3 bases: TGTGCCAGCAGTTATCGGACAGGGGGGACTGAAGCTTTCTTT.

This clone was counted a few times. V and J are TRBV9 and TRBJ1-4; 7 bases fit TRBD1. J was trimmed by 5 bases and V by 3 bases; bases with no gene match: 4. The germline V gene has CDR1 SGDLS and CDR2 YYNGEE. CDR3 size: 14 residues. Here the CDR3 reads CASSETGVNEKLFF. The CDR3 bases are TGTGCCAGCAGCGAAACAGGGGTCAATGAAAAACTGTTTTTT. Drawing the rest from reference TRBV9 and TRBJ1-4, the complete variable domain is DSGVTQTPKHLITATGQRVTLRCSPRSGDLSVYWYQQSLDQGLQFLIQYYNGEERAKGNILERFSAQQFPDLHSELNLSSLELGDSALYFCASSETGVNEKLFFGSGTQLSVL.

The chain is built from TRBV27 and TRBJ1-2; D possibly corresponds to TRBD1 (6 bases). Germline V gene sequence: CDR1 MNHEY, CDR2 SMNVEV (reference sequence). V was pared by 8 bases and J by 4 bases, with 20 bases between. The CDR3 is 15 amino acids. As DNA, the CDR3 is TGTGCCAGCTCGTTGGGCGGGGGCACGATCTATGGCTACACCTTC. Its translation is CASSLGGGTIYGYTF.

The chain uses TRBV19 and TRBJ1-6, with no clear D. The V gene's germline CDR1 is LNHDA and CDR2 SQIVND (reference sequence). Trimming left V 8 bases short and J 10 bases short, with 3 bases between. This CDR3 contains 9 residues. The CDR3 sequence is CASGSPLHF. The CDR3 DNA sequence: TGTGCCAGTGGATCACCCCTCCACTTT.

This clone has just a few counts. The rearrangement uses TRBV29-1 and TRBJ1-1; D may be TRBD1 (6 bases). This CDR3 is built from 11 residues. Germline V gene data show CDR1 as SQVTM and CDR2 as ANQGSEA. CDR3 DNA sequence: TGCAGTACAGGGCGGAACACTGAAGCTTTCTTT. It is translated as CSTGRNTEAFF. Variable domain in full (rest from reference TRBV29-1 and TRBJ1-1): SAVISQKPSRDICQRGTSLTIQCQVDSQVTMMFWYRQQPGQSLTLIATANQGSEATYESGFVIDKFPISRPNLTFSTLTVSNMSPEDSSIYLCSTGRNTEAFFGQGTRLTVV.

This clone appeared once. The chain combines TRBV6-1 with TRBJ1-4; no firm D call. The CDR3 runs to 15 residues. Germline assignment: CDR1 MNHNS and CDR2 SASEGT. Deletions cut 3 bases from V and 3 bases from J, with 11 bases between. Here the CDR3 DNA reads TGTGCCAGCAGTGACCCGAGTTCGTCTAATGAAAAACTGTTTTTT. It codes for CASSDPSSSNEKLFF.

The chain couples TRBV13 to TRBJ2-3; 7 bases are a match to TRBD2. The V and J ends lost 0 bases and 2 bases, in that order; junction bases with no gene match: 5. From germline, CDR1 is PRHDT and CDR2 FYEKMQ (reference sequence). This CDR3 has 16 amino acids. The CDR3 protein is CASSLGLAVNTDTQYF. CDR3 sequence (DNA): TGTGCCAGCAGCTTAGGTCTAGCGGTTAACACAGATACGCAGTATTTT. The entire variable domain, with the rest obtained from reference TRBV13 and TRBJ2-3, is as follows: AAGVIQSPRHLIKEKRETATLKCYPIPRHDTVYWYQQGPGQDPQFLISFYEKMQSDKGSIPDRFSAQQFSDYHSELNMSSLELGDSALYFCASSLGLAVNTDTQYFGPGTRLTVL.

The chain is built from TRBV19 and TRBJ1-1; the D is unclear. This CDR3 contains 11 residues. V was pared by 7 bases and J by 0 bases, with 3 bases between. Germline CDR1 and CDR2: LNHDA and SQIVND (reference sequence). CDR3 nucleotides: TGTGCCAGTACGGTGAACACTGAAGCTTTCTTT. Residues: CASTVNTEAFF.

Only a few counts were recorded for this clone. J is TRBJ2-1 and V is TRBV7-2; TRBD2 matches at 14 bases. The CDR3 has 18 residues. After removal of 1 base from V and 4 bases from J, the junction contained 6 bases not matched to a gene. Germline V gives CDR1 SGHTA, CDR2 FQGNSA. The CDR3 here is CASSLEGTSGRYYNEQFF. In nucleotides, the CDR3 is TGTGCCAGCAGCTTAGAGGGGACTAGCGGGAGATATTACAATGAGCAGTTCTTC.

A few counts support this clone. The chain joins TRBV6-6 to TRBJ1-1; TRBD1 matches at 12 bases. The CDR3 is 13 amino acids. After removal of 11 bases from V and 1 base from J, the junction contained 2 bases not matched to a gene. The V gene's germline CDR1 is MNHNY and CDR2 SVGAGI (reference sequence). The DNA for the CDR3 is TGTGCCGGGGACAGGGGGCAGAACACTGAAGCTTTCTTT. It specifies CAGDRGQNTEAFF.

This sequence joins TRBV4-3 and TRBJ2-2, with 8 bases identical to TRBD1. The junction had 6 bases not matched to a gene; V was cut back by 4 bases and J by 2 bases. The CDR3 consists of 16 residues. Germline V gene lookup returns CDR1 LGHNA and CDR2 YSLEER. CDR3 DNA sequence: TGCGCCAGCAGCCCGTGGACAGGGACAAACACCGGGGAGCTGTTTTTT. It specifies CASSPWTGTNTGELFF.